The rows below give T cell receptor beta chains drawn from one sample of a study of CD8+ T cells in alopecia areata. Measured with immunoSEQ multiplex PCR; TCRdb has only the in-frame clones, and not every one. The table lists about 150,000 clones, 40% to 60% of them singletons. Sequenced material: CD8+ T cells sorted from blood, taken at week 0. These receptors all come from a human donor with alopecia areata. CDR3s include the opening cysteine and the closing phenylalanine or tryptophan. Fields, in order: D gene, clone size, J gene, V gene, CDR3 protein, CDR3 DNA. A D gene is named only where the DNA matches it firmly. Clone size is stated in some rows and not others, as once, few, many or a class when expanded.

NA,few,TRBJ1-5,TRBV5-6,CASSQGGSNQPQHF,TGTGCCAGCAGCCAAGGAGGAAGCAATCAGCCCCAGCATTTT
TRBD1,once,TRBJ2-7,TRBV13,CASSKDRVEQYF,TGTGCCAGCAGCAAAGACAGGGTCGAGCAGTACTTC
TRBD1,NA,TRBJ1-2,TRBV29-1,CSVKGQGAYGYTF,TGCAGCGTAAAGGGACAGGGGGCGTATGGCTACACCTTC
NA,NA,TRBJ1-2,TRBV30,CAWSVSRGGGYTF,TGTGCCTGGAGTGTGAGCAGGGGCGGTGGCTACACCTTC
TRBD1,NA,TRBJ1-2,TRBV7-9,CASTMRDRDGYTF,TGTGCCAGCACCATGAGGGACAGGGACGGCTACACCTTC
TRBD2,once,TRBJ2-3,TRBV29-1,CSVEDSGGGTDTQYF,TGCAGCGTTGAAGATAGCGGGGGGGGTACAGATACGCAGTATTTT
NA,NA,TRBJ1-1,TRBV6-5,CASSYSTGTEAFF,TGTGCCAGCAGTTACTCGACCGGAACTGAAGCTTTCTTT
NA,few,TRBJ1-1,TRBV10-3,CAISEGRSEAFF,TGTGCCATCAGTGAAGGCCGGTCTGAAGCTTTCTTT
NA,NA,TRBJ1-1,TRBV19,CASSLMQNTEAFF,TGTGCCAGTAGTCTGATGCAGAACACTGAAGCTTTCTTT
TRBD2,NA,TRBJ2-1,TRBV6-5,CASSWTSKNEQFF,TGTGCCAGCAGTTGGACTAGCAAAAATGAGCAGTTCTTC
NA,NA,TRBJ2-3,TRBV25-1,CASSPNIQPDTQYF,TGTGCCAGCAGTCCAAACATACAGCCAGATACGCAGTATTTT
NA,NA,TRBJ2-7,TRBV5-6,CASSAGTLREQYF,TGTGCCAGCAGCGCCGGGACACTCAGGGAGCAGTACTTC
TRBD1,NA,TRBJ1-2,TRBV27,CASSPKTGLYGYTF,TGTGCCAGCAGTCCGAAGACAGGGCTTTATGGCTACACCTTC
NA,NA,TRBJ2-7,TRBV28,CASSTDSEDFSYEQYF,TGTGCCAGCAGCACCGACTCCGAAGACTTCTCCTACGAGCAGTACTTC
NA,few,TRBJ2-1,TRBV7-9,CASSFNEQFF,TGTGCCAGCAGCTTCAATGAGCAGTTCTTC
NA,NA,TRBJ2-7,TRBV2,CASSEVHVSNEQYF,TGTGCCAGCAGTGAAGTACACGTCTCGAACGAGCAGTACTTC
TRBD2,NA,TRBJ2-1,TRBV10-2,CASRLAGEGYNEQFF,TGCGCCAGCAGACTAGCGGGGGAGGGCTACAATGAGCAGTTCTTC
NA,few,TRBJ1-1,TRBV19,CASSFGASEAFF,TGTGCCAGTAGCTTTGGGGCCTCTGAAGCTTTCTTT
TRBD2,once,TRBJ2-3,TRBV4-1,CASMAGGPGDTQYF,TGCGCCAGTATGGCGGGGGGGCCGGGAGATACGCAGTATTTT
NA,NA,TRBJ2-1,TRBV29-1,CSVGSGAGSNEQFF,TGCAGCGTTGGTTCAGGAGCAGGGTCCAATGAGCAGTTCTTC
NA,NA,TRBJ2-4,TRBV15,CATSDPELVRGRNIQYF,TGTGCCACCAGCGACCCCGAACTCGTCCGCGGTCGAAACATTCAGTACTTC